The 21 T cell receptor beta chains presented below share a single source sample, sequenced in a study of OX40 agonist ivuxolimab in advanced cancers. TCRdb's table, derived via immunoSEQ multiplex PCR, lists solely in-frame clones and lacks some. The sample yields approximately 50,000 clones, about 93% seen once. Sequenced here: CD4+ or CD8+ T cells sorted from blood, sampled in a trial of the OX40 agonist ivuxolimab. The receptors here all came from an adult with an advanced solid tumor such as melanoma, head and neck, liver or kidney cancer.

This sequence joins TRBV7-6 and TRBJ2-2; the match to TRBD1 covers 7 bases. The CDR3 has 16 residues. V was pared by 5 bases and J by 5 bases, with 11 bases of the junction left unmatched. Looked up from germline, CDR1 is SGHVS and CDR2 is FNYEAQ. The chain's CDR3 is CASSLPRDRMTGELFF. The CDR3 DNA reads as TGTGCCAGCAGCCTACCCCGGGACAGAATGACCGGGGAGCTGTTTTTT.

The rearrangement links TRBV2 to TRBJ2-3; the D gene could be TRBD1 or TRBD2 (6 bases each). Per germline, CDR1 SNHLY and CDR2 FYNNEI. This CDR3 contains 16 residues. Trimming took 3 bases from V and 0 from J, leaving 13 bases between them. The CDR3 is CASSDPPGASTDTQYF. The CDR3 DNA reads TGTGCCAGCAGTGACCCCCCGGGGGCCAGCACAGATACGCAGTATTTT. The full variable domain, rest sourced from reference TRBV2 and TRBJ2-3, is EPEVTQTPSHQVTQMGQEVILRCVPISNHLYFYWYRQILGQKVEFLVSFYNNEISEKSEIFDDQFSVERPDGSNFTLKIRSTKLEDSAMYFCASSDPPGASTDTQYFGPGTRLTVL.

The genes are TRBV25-1 and TRBJ2-3; D is perhaps TRBD2 (5 bases). The germline CDR1 and CDR2 sequences are MGHDK and SYGVNS. The CDR3 extends over 16 amino acids. V lost 2 bases and J lost 3, with 15 bases in between. DNA of the CDR3: TGTGCCAGCAGTGAAATGAATAAGGTAGCGACAGATACGCAGTATTTT. The encoded protein is CASSEMNKVATDTQYF.

CDR3 nucleotide sequence: TGTGCCAGTAGTAGGTACAGGGGCAATCAGCCCCAGCATTTT. Protein: CASSRYRGNQPQHF. The chain is built from TRBV19 and TRBJ1-5, with a weak D call TRBD1 (6 bases). The CDR3 sequence is 14 residues long. CDR1 LNHDA and CDR2 SQIVND come from the germline V gene (reference sequence). V lost 4 bases, J lost 2 bases, and 9 bases lay in between.

The genes are TRBV10-3 and TRBJ2-7; D unclear. V was pared by 0 bases and J by 5 bases, with 11 bases between. Per the germline V gene, CDR1 is ENHRY and CDR2 is SYGVKD. The CDR3 extends over 14 amino acids. The CDR3 nucleotides read TGTGCCATCAGTGAGTCAGTGGCGGTCCACGAGCAGTACTTC. It is translated as CAISESVAVHEQYF.

The V call is TRBV4-3, the J call TRBJ2-5, with TRBD1 matching 12 bases. The CDR3 spans 16 residues. Germline assignment: CDR1 LGHNA and CDR2 YSLEER. The junction had 4 bases not matched to a gene; V was cut back by 4 bases and J by 1 base. The CDR3 spells CASSPGTGGFQETQYF. The CDR3 DNA follows: TGCGCCAGCAGCCCAGGGACAGGGGGCTTCCAAGAGACCCAGTACTTC.

J is TRBJ1-5 and V is TRBV4-1; D not certain. V was clipped by 3 bases and J by 2 bases, with 14 bases between them. CDR1 MGHRA and CDR2 YSYEKL come from the germline V gene. The CDR3 contains 16 residues. This chain's CDR3 is CASSQVLNVGNQPQHF. CDR3 DNA: TGCGCCAGCAGCCAGGTACTCAATGTTGGCAATCAGCCCCAGCATTTT.

The J gene is TRBJ2-7, the V gene TRBV7-3; D unclear. This CDR3 contains 16 residues. Trimming shortened V by 4 bases and J by 2 bases, and 18 bases separated the two germline ends. Germline V gene lookup returns CDR1 SGHTA and CDR2 FQGTGA. The CDR3 protein is CASSSCPIFLPYEQYF. The CDR3 DNA reads as TGTGCCAGCAGCTCCTGTCCGATCTTCCTCCCCTACGAGCAGTACTTC.

The chain combines TRBV28 with TRBJ2-5; the D is unclear. CDR1 MDHEN and CDR2 SYDVKM come from the germline V gene. V was trimmed by 3 bases and J by 3 bases, leaving 8 bases between them. CDR3 size: 13 residues. CDR3 sequence reads: CASSLVVKETQYF. The CDR3 DNA sequence: TGTGCCAGCAGTTTGGTGGTAAAAGAGACCCAGTACTTC.

The chain is built from TRBV19 and TRBJ1-1, with D possibly TRBD1 on 5 matching bases. In germline, CDR1 is LNHDA, CDR2 SQIVND (reference sequence). V lost 6 bases and J 4 bases, leaving 15 bases between the germline ends. The CDR3 has 14 residues. The CDR3 reads CASSRRGVGTEAFF. CDR3 bases: TGTGCCAGTAGCCGCCGGGGGGTTGGCACTGAAGCTTTCTTT. The whole variable domain, remainder taken from reference TRBV19 and TRBJ1-1, is DGGITQSPKYLFRKEGQNVTLSCEQNLNHDAMYWYRQDPGQGLRLIYYSQIVNDFQKGDIAEGYSVSREKKESFPLTVTSAQKNPTAFYLCASSRRGVGTEAFFGQGTRLTVV.

The V gene is TRBV11-2, the J gene TRBJ2-7; the match to TRBD2 covers 10 bases. V lost 1 base, J lost 2 bases, and 2 bases stayed unmatched. The CDR3 runs to 15 residues. Germline V gene sequence: CDR1 SGHAT, CDR2 FQNNGV. The CDR3 DNA sequence: TGTGCCAGCAGCTTAGCCCTAGCGGGAGCCTACGAGCAGTACTTC. Its protein is CASSLALAGAYEQYF.

V is TRBV5-6 and J is TRBJ2-1, with D perhaps assigned TRBD1 or TRBD2 (6 bases each). Germline-derived CDR1 and CDR2 are SGHDT and YYEEEE. V was cut by 4 bases and J by 7 bases, with 18 bases left in between. The CDR3 totals 15 residues. Written as DNA, the CDR3 is TGTGCCAGCAGCGGGGGCGGGAAGGGGTTAAATGAGCAGTTCTTC. Its protein is CASSGGGKGLNEQFF.

The chain has TRBV4-3 and TRBJ2-7; 7 bases fit TRBD2. Germline V gene data show CDR1 as LGHNA and CDR2 as YSLEER. V trimming: 0 bases; J trimming: 7 bases; junction bases outside the gene matches: 9. This CDR3 region has 15 residues. The CDR3: CASSQELANIYEQYF. In nucleotides, the CDR3 is TGCGCCAGCAGCCAAGAACTAGCGAACATTTATGAGCAGTACTTC.

The J gene is TRBJ1-1, the V gene TRBV15; unclear D gene. The germline V and J ends were trimmed by 4 bases and 1 base, with 10 bases remaining between them. This CDR3 has 14 amino acids. In germline, CDR1 is LNHNV, CDR2 YYDKDF (reference sequence). The CDR3 DNA reads as TGTGCCACCAGCATGGGGTGGGGGAACACTGAAGCTTTCTTT. It is translated as CATSMGWGNTEAFF.

The sample holds one count of this clone. The chain uses TRBV7-8 and TRBJ2-2; D possibly uses TRBD1 or TRBD2 (5 bases each). The V end was cut by 1 base, the J end by 4 bases, with 13 bases between. CDR1 and CDR2 (germline): SGHVS, FQNEAQ. This CDR3 spans 16 amino acids. CDR3 region: CASSLGGIRVTGELFF. The CDR3 DNA reads as TGTGCCAGCAGCTTAGGGGGGATAAGGGTCACCGGGGAGCTGTTTTTT.

About this clone itself: One end of the junction is discordant with germline, which a read error may explain. This rearrangement joins TRBV2 to TRBJ2-3; 7 bases are shared with TRBD2. The CDR3 runs 18 residues. Germline V CDR1 and CDR2: SNHLY, FYNNEI. CDR3 sequence reads: CASTEVRGSSEGTDTQYF. In nucleotides, the CDR3 is TGTGCCAGCACTGAAGTTCGCGGGAGTTCCGAAGGCACAGATACGCAGTATTTT.

This chain connects TRBV10-3 to TRBJ2-1, with 8 bases matching TRBD2. Germline CDR1 ENHRY, CDR2 SYGVKD. The CDR3 length is 14 residues. The V and J ends lost 2 bases and 12 bases, in that order; junction bases with no gene match: 9. CDR3 region: CAISEAGGGGLQFF. The CDR3 DNA reads as TGTGCCATCAGTGAGGCGGGGGGTGGAGGGTTGCAGTTCTTC.

The chain joins TRBV5-6 to TRBJ2-7; 7 bases match TRBD1. V was clipped by 4 bases and J by 1 base; unmatched bases: 14. The germline V gene encodes CDR1 SGHDT and CDR2 YYEEEE. This CDR3 is 17 amino acids long. The CDR3 reads CASSHPGQMDLSYEQYF. The CDR3 DNA sequence: TGTGCCAGCAGCCACCCGGGACAGATGGACTTGTCCTACGAGCAGTACTTC.

This clone is judged medium-sized. In DNA, the CDR3 is TGTGCCAGCAGTCCACTCACAGGATCCTACGAGCAGTACTTC. It is translated as CASSPLTGSYEQYF. This chain links TRBV27 with TRBJ2-7; D may be TRBD1 (5 bases). With 5 bases removed from V and 1 base from J, the gap between germline ends came to 12 bases. Germline V gives CDR1 MNHEY, CDR2 SMNVEV (reference sequence). The CDR3 is 14 residues long.

This clone was observed a handful of times. The chain joins TRBV12-5 to TRBJ1-1; 9 bases agree with TRBD1. The CDR3 is 13 amino acids. Germline lookup yields CDR1 LGHNT and CDR2 FRNRAP. J gave up 5 bases and V 6 bases, and 4 bases lay outside the gene matches. Here the CDR3 reads CASGDRGETEAFF. The CDR3 DNA reads as TGTGCTAGTGGGGACAGGGGAGAGACTGAAGCTTTCTTT.

The gene calls are TRBV6-5 and TRBJ2-2; no reliable D call. The germline V gene encodes CDR1 MNHEY and CDR2 SVGAGI. V gave up 2 bases and J gave up 3 bases, with 10 bases separating them. The length of the CDR3 is 15 residues. CDR3 in amino acids: CASSYGVEYTGELFF. CDR3 in DNA: TGTGCCAGCAGTTACGGGGTCGAATACACCGGGGAGCTGTTTTTT.